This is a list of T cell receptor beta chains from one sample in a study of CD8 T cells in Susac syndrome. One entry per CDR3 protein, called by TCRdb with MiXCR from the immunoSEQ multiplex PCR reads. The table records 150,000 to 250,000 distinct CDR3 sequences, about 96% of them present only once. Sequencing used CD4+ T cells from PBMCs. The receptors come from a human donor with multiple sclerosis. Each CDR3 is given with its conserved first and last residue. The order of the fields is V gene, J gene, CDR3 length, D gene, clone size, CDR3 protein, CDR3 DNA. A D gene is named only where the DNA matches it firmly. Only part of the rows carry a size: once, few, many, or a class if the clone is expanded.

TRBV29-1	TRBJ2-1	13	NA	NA	CSVELGAGNEQFF	TGCAGCGTTGAATTGGGGGCCGGCAATGAGCAGTTCTTC
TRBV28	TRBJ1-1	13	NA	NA	CASRTFLGTEAFF	TGTGCCAGCAGGACCTTTTTGGGCACTGAAGCTTTCTTT
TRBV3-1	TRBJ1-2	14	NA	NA	CASSQVWTSDGYTF	TGTGCCAGCAGCCAAGTCTGGACAAGCGATGGCTACACCTTC
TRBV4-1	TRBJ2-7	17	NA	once	CASSQGLRAGRFGEQYF	TGCGCCAGCAGCCAAGGTCTTAGAGCAGGGAGGTTCGGTGAGCAGTACTTC
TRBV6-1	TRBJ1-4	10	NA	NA	CATWDEKLFF	TGTGCCACCTGGGATGAAAAACTGTTTTTT
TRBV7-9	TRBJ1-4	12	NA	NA	CASSLAQEKLFF	TGTGCCAGCAGCTTAGCCCAAGAAAAACTGTTTTTT
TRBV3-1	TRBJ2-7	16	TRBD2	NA	CASSPLVIGRGYEQYF	TGTGCCAGCAGCCCCCTTGTGATCGGGAGGGGGTACGAGCAGTACTTC
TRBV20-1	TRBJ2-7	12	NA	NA	CSASEDSYEQYF	TGCAGTGCCTCCGAGGACTCTTACGAGCAGTACTTC
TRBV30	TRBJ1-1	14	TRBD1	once	CAWSGKTGITEAFF	TGTGCCTGGAGTGGAAAGACAGGGATCACTGAAGCTTTCTTT
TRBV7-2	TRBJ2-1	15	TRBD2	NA	CASSAYTSGRPRQFF	TGTGCCAGCAGCGCATATACTAGCGGGAGGCCCCGTCAGTTCTTC
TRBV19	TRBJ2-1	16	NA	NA	CASRRGGRNPYNEQFF	TGTGCCAGTCGGAGGGGTGGCAGGAACCCCTACAATGAGCAGTTCTTC
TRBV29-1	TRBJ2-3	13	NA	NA	CSVEGYSSDTQYF	TGCAGCGTTGAAGGGTACTCTTCAGATACGCAGTATTTT
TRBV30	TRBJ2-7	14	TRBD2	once	CAWSVVAGAVEQYF	TGTGCCTGGAGTGTAGTAGCGGGAGCCGTCGAGCAGTACTTC
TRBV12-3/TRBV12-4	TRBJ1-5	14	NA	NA	CASSLMGLNQPQHF	TGTGCCAGCAGTTTAATGGGTCTCAATCAGCCCCAGCATTTT
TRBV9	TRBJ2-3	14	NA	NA	CASSVQTSTDTQYF	TGTGCCAGCAGCGTCCAAACTAGCACAGATACGCAGTATTTT
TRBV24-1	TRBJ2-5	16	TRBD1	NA	CATSDRRTGKLETQYF	TGTGCCACCAGTGATCGGAGGACAGGGAAACTGGAGACCCAGTACTTC
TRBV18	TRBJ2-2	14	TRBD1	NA	CASSPDRAAGELFF	TGTGCCAGCTCACCGGACAGGGCGGCGGGGGAGCTGTTTTTT
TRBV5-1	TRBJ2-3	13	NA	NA	CASSSEGTDTQYF	TGCGCCAGCAGCTCCGAGGGGACTGATACGCAGTATTTT
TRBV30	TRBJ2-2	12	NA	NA	CAWSRAGGELFF	TGTGCCTGGAGTCGCGCGGGAGGGGAGCTGTTTTTT
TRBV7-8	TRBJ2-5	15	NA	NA	CASRTAGPQGETQYF	TGTGCCAGCAGGACGGCGGGGCCCCAGGGGGAGACCCAGTACTTC
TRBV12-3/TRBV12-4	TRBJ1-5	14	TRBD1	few	CASSLGTANQPQHF	TGTGCCAGCAGTTTGGGGACAGCTAATCAGCCCCAGCATTTT
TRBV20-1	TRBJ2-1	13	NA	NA	CSAKGQTYNEQFF	TGCAGTGCTAAAGGACAGACCTACAATGAGCAGTTCTTC
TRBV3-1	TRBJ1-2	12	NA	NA	CASSATYRGYTF	TGTGCCAGCAGCGCTACCTACAGGGGCTACACCTTC
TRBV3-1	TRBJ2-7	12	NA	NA	CASSQWVYEQYF	TGTGCCAGCAGCCAATGGGTGTACGAGCAGTACTTC
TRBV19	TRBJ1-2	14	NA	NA	CASSINPTNYGYTF	TGTGCCAGTAGTATCAACCCAACTAACTATGGCTACACCTTC
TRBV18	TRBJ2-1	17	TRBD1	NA	CASSPPSGTGGPNEQFF	TGTGCCAGCTCACCACCGAGTGGGACAGGGGGACCCAATGAGCAGTTCTTC
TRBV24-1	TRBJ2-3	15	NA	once	CATSDRQGRTDTQYF	TGTGCCACCAGTGATCGGCAGGGAAGGACAGATACGCAGTATTTT
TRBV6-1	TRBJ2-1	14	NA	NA	CASVGGGSRTEQFF	TGTGCCAGCGTAGGGGGGGGATCCAGAACTGAGCAGTTCTTC
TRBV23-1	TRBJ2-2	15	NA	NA	CASGAGTTNTGELFF	TGCGCCAGCGGAGCCGGGACAACGAACACCGGGGAGCTGTTTTTT
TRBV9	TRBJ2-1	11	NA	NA	CASSIRNEQFF	TGTGCCAGCAGCATTAGAAATGAGCAGTTCTTC
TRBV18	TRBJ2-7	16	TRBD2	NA	CASSQGLAGGLYEQYF	TGTGCCAGCTCCCAGGGGTTAGCGGGGGGTCTCTACGAGCAGTACTTC